This TCR beta chain was recovered during a study of graft-versus-host responses after intestinal transplantation. Study outcomes and limitations: There was an association between peak levels of circulating GvH clones and early post-transplant HvG declines.

This table comes from immunoSEQ multiplex PCR, and its TCRdb copy is limited to in-frame clones, with some not included. Among about 100,000 clones listed, approximately 84% were seen once. Per the germline V gene, CDR1 is ENHRY and CDR2 is SYGVKD. CDR3 length: 16 residues. Trimming at V came to 2 bases and at J to 4 bases, leaving 6 bases not matched to a gene. Worth noting for this clone: Its antigen is as yet unknown.

The chain combines TRBV10-3 with TRBJ2-3, with 10 positions matching TRBD2. The TCR comes from a human donor who was the organ donor for an intestinal transplant. Sequenced here: unstimulated CD4+ T cells sorted from spleen or lymph node cells, sampled before transplant. CDR3 amino acids: CAISERSGGASDTQYF. The CDR3, as DNA: TGTGCCATCAGTGAGAGGAGCGGGGGGGCTTCAGATACGCAGTATTTT.